This entry lists 20 T cell receptor beta chains sequenced from one sample in a study of cytomegalovirus exposure and HLA in healthy donors. The PCR ran on 60 Vbeta and 13 Jbeta primers. TCRdb's table, derived via immunoSEQ multiplex PCR, lists solely in-frame clones and lacks some. The data show more than 95,000 clones, with around 74% seen just once and about 8.6% held by the top ten. The sequenced material came from PBMCs. These receptors originate from a woman aged 40 to 55 in good health and CMV-seropositive.

V gene TRBV6-1 combines with J gene TRBJ1-5; TRBD1 agrees at 10 bases. The V gene's germline CDR1 is MNHNS and CDR2 SASEGT. This CDR3 has 15 residues. The junction had 8 bases not matched to a gene; V was cut back by 7 bases and J by 5 bases. The CDR3 reads CASIPGQGFHQPQHF. In nucleotides, the CDR3 is TGTGCCAGCATCCCGGGACAGGGGTTTCATCAGCCCCAGCATTTT.

The V call is TRBV15, the J call TRBJ2-1, with TRBD1 matching 7 bases. The germline gives CDR1 LNHNV, CDR2 YYDKDF (reference sequence). Unmatched junction bases numbered 4, after V lost 1 base and J lost 4 bases. The CDR3 totals 15 residues. Here the CDR3 DNA reads TGTGCCACCAGCAGAGGTCCGGGACAGTACAATGAGCAGTTCTTC. This gives the protein CATSRGPGQYNEQFF.

The rearrangement uses TRBV6-1 and TRBJ1-5; D might be TRBD1 (5 bases). Trimming left V 5 bases short and J 5 bases short, with 10 bases between. Germline V gene lookup returns CDR1 MNHNS and CDR2 SASEGT. The CDR3 extends over 13 amino acids. The CDR3 here is CASSTTQDQPQHF. The CDR3, as DNA: TGTGCCAGCAGTACAACACAGGATCAGCCCCAGCATTTT.

This CDR3 is CASSAGVRTEAFF. Written as DNA, the CDR3 is TGTGCCAGCAGTGCGGGGGTGAGGACTGAAGCTTTCTTT. The rearrangement links TRBV2 to TRBJ1-1; perhaps TRBD1 as D (5 bases). V was pared by 4 bases and J by 5 bases, with 11 bases between. The CDR3 spans 13 residues. Germline loops: CDR1 SNHLY, CDR2 FYNNEI.

As concerns this clone: Its ends do not fully match the called genes, so a read error is possible. J is TRBJ2-6 and V is TRBV7-9; 8 positions agree with TRBD1. Germline V gene lookup returns CDR1 SEHNR and CDR2 FQNEAQ (reference sequence). The CDR3 length is 17 residues. This CDR3 reads CSSSPVLRWTGTNVLTF. CDR3 nucleotide sequence: TGTTCCAGCAGCCCTGTACTCCGGTGGACAGGGACCAACGTCCTGACTTTC. The full variable domain, rest sourced from reference TRBV7-9 and TRBJ2-6, is DTGVSQNPRHKITKRGQNVTFRCDPISEHNRLYWYRQTLGQGPEFLTYFQNEAQLEKSRLLSDRFSAERPKGSFSTLEIQRTEQGDSAMYLCSSSPVLRWTGTNVLTFGAGSRLTVL.

The table lists this clone with a few counts. J is TRBJ1-1 and V is TRBV10-3; 10 bases are shared with TRBD1. Germline CDR1 and CDR2: ENHRY and SYGVKD. Unmatched junction bases numbered 4, after V lost 2 bases and J lost 4 bases. The CDR3 totals 15 residues. CDR3 coding DNA: TGTGCCATCAGTGAGGGACAGGGGGAGCTCACTGAAGCTTTCTTT. It specifies CAISEGQGELTEAFF.

The V and J genes are TRBV11-2 and TRBJ2-6, with 9 bases aligning to TRBD2. The length of the CDR3 is 17 residues. V shed 4 bases and J 4 bases; nucleotides not matched to a gene: 8. From germline, CDR1 is SGHAT and CDR2 FQNNGV. The CDR3 bases are TGTGCCAGCAGCTCCTTAGCGGGAGCTGCCGGGGCCAACGTCCTGACTTTC. This sequence encodes CASSSLAGAAGANVLTF.

This clone was counted only a few times. This chain links TRBV6-5 with TRBJ1-4; 8 nucleotides agree with TRBD1. Trimming cost V 6 bases and J 7 bases; bases outside gene matches: 10. Looked up from germline, CDR1 is MNHEY and CDR2 is SVGAGI. This CDR3 region has 15 residues. The DNA of the CDR3 is TGTGCCAGCAGACCCGGACAGGGATTAGGTGAAAAACTGTTTTTT. Translated: CASRPGQGLGEKLFF.

This rearrangement joins TRBV4-1 to TRBJ1-1; D is undetermined. The germline gives CDR1 MGHRA, CDR2 YSYEKL. This CDR3 spans 13 amino acids. V lost 6 bases to trimming and J lost 0 bases, with 8 bases between them. CDR3 sequence reads: CASSGGVNTEAFF. The CDR3 bases are TGCGCCAGCAGTGGCGGCGTGAACACTGAAGCTTTCTTT.

J is TRBJ1-1 and V is TRBV5-1; D call uncertain. The CDR3 runs to 12 residues. CDR1 is SGHRS, CDR2 YFSETQ, per germline. The V and J ends lost 2 bases and 1 base respectively, with 3 bases between them. Here the CDR3 DNA reads TGCGCCAGCAGCTTACAGAACACTGAAGCTTTCTTT. Amino acid sequence: CASSLQNTEAFF.

This clone was seen a single time. The chain carries TRBV29-1 and TRBJ1-1; maybe TRBD1 (5 bases). Trimming left V 0 bases short and J 4 bases short, with 9 bases between. Germline CDR1 SQVTM, CDR2 ANQGSEA. The CDR3 totals 13 residues. DNA for the CDR3: TGCAGCGTTGAAGAGGGGGGGGGCACTGAAGCTTTCTTT. It is translated as CSVEEGGGTEAFF.

This clone appeared a few times. The chain is built from TRBV11-3 and TRBJ2-7, with 9 bases matching TRBD2. The CDR3 extends over 15 amino acids. CDR1 and CDR2 (germline): SGHNT, YENEEA. V gave up 2 bases and J gave up 5 bases; unmatched junction bases: 7. CDR3 sequence reads: CASSLLAGGRDEQYF. In DNA form, the CDR3 reads TGTGCCAGCAGCTTACTTGCGGGAGGGCGAGACGAGCAGTACTTC.

The chain is built from TRBV5-1 and TRBJ1-4, with D tentatively TRBD1 (6 bases). The CDR3 extends over 18 amino acids. Trimming removed 0 bases from V and 3 bases from J, with 18 bases in between. CDR1 and CDR2 from the germline V gene are SGHRS and YFSETQ. As DNA, the CDR3 is TGCGCCAGCAGCTTGGAGGGGACCCGGACAGTTCCTAATGAAAAACTGTTTTTT. This encodes CASSLEGTRTVPNEKLFF.

The chain couples TRBV4-2 to TRBJ2-5; D gene unclear. Trimming took off 4 bases at V and 5 bases at J, with 14 bases between the two ends. Germline CDR1 LGHNA, CDR2 YNFKEQ. The CDR3 totals 14 residues. CDR3 protein: CASSRRSIAETQYF. CDR3 coding DNA: TGTGCCAGCAGCCGCCGGTCCATCGCCGAGACCCAGTACTTC.

V usage is TRBV7-6 and J usage is TRBJ1-3, with D perhaps TRBD1 (6 bases). V lost 2 bases and J lost 2, with 10 bases in between. This CDR3 region has 15 residues. From germline, CDR1 is SGHVS and CDR2 FNYEAQ. The CDR3 DNA reads as TGTGCCAGCAGCTTACTGGACAGAACTGGAAACACCATATATTTT. It is translated as CASSLLDRTGNTIYF.

The chain uses TRBV5-1 and TRBJ2-5; weak D call: TRBD1 (6 bases). V shed 0 bases and J shed 3 bases, with 9 bases lying between them. In germline, CDR1 is SGHRS, CDR2 YFSETQ. This CDR3 contains 14 residues. CDR3 in DNA: TGCGCCAGCAGCTTGGGGGGGCGGAAAGAGACCCAGTACTTC. This gives the protein CASSLGGRKETQYF.

The chain employs TRBV27 and TRBJ2-2; TRBD1 agrees at 8 bases. This CDR3 spans 17 amino acids. The germline V gene encodes CDR1 MNHEY and CDR2 SMNVEV (reference sequence). Trimming took 3 bases from V and 7 from J; bases not matched to a gene: 13. The CDR3 DNA sequence: TGTGCCAGCAGTTTGGGGGGTGACAGGGGTGTTTTCGGGGAGCTGTTTTTT. This sequence encodes CASSLGGDRGVFGELFF.

The chain combines TRBV28 with TRBJ1-2; tentatively, D is TRBD1 (6 bases). Germline CDR1 reads MDHEN; CDR2 reads SYDVKM. The CDR3 spans 16 residues. Trimming removed 5 bases at V and 7 bases at J, with 23 bases between. The CDR3 loop reads CASSPRGAISRLGYTF. CDR3 coding DNA: TGTGCCAGCAGTCCCCGGGGGGCGATTTCTCGTCTTGGCTACACCTTC.

The chain uses TRBV4-3 and TRBJ1-4; D unclear. The germline V gene has CDR1 LGHNA and CDR2 YSLEER. V lost 4 bases to trimming and J lost 5 bases, with 14 bases between them. This CDR3 region has 15 residues. DNA of the CDR3: TGCGCCAGCAGCCCCGGCGCGGCCGCAAATGAAAAACTGTTTTTT. It specifies CASSPGAAANEKLFF.

This clone has more than one count but fewer than ten. This chain links TRBV6-5 with TRBJ2-5; D possibly corresponds to TRBD2 (6 bases). Near its end, the DNA agrees better with TRBJ2-7, so the J call may be wrong. Germline loops: CDR1 MNHEY, CDR2 SVGAGI. The CDR3 is 15 amino acids. The CDR3 nucleotides read TGTGCCAGCAGGAACGGGGGAGTATTAACCTACGAGCAGTACTTC. Its protein is CASRNGGVLTYEQYF.